This section outlines one T cell receptor (beta chain) sequence together with its context. This clonotype occurred many times. Its antigen specificity is not known. No per-base quality is available; no much larger clone lies one base away. This sample was included in a study of blood T cells in healthy people across ages (dated by TCRdb to the mid-2010s). Regarding the research as a whole: In model experiments, template switching captured about one uniquely barcoded TCR beta cDNA molecule for every two T cells. Using the same blood draw, the study looked at two additional independent replicas of 1 million unique cDNA reads for two donors, one aged 18 to 29 and the other aged 80 or older. Donors of different ages were randomly distributed across sequencing lanes to avoid experimental bias. Age-related changes in TCR beta repertoire diversity were measured in the study by deep sequencing normalized with unique cDNA molecular identifiers. The donors were divided into four age groups: young (average roughly 15 years), middle-aged (about 39), aged (about 60) and long-lived (82).

Systemically healthy Caucasian individuals from Russia, 39 in total and aged roughly 6 to 100 years, were included as donors. Roughly 9 milliliters of peripheral blood were drawn from each donor into EDTA-treated Vacutainer tubes. Ficoll-Paque density-gradient centrifugation was used to isolate PBMCs, with at least 6.5 million per sample. Trizol reagent was used to extract total RNA from PBMCs, with at least 5 micrograms per sample. For every donor, an aliquot of PBMCs went through flow cytometry to measure the percentages of naive CD45RAhigh/CD27high T cells. Libraries were prepared through 5' RACE. For sequencing, an Illumina HiSeq 2500 was employed. The second PCR ran for about 7 to 11 cycles and used a J-beta primer mix along with a sample-barcoded 5' primer. Each TCR beta cDNA molecule received a unique molecular identifier from a template-switch 5' adaptor carrying 12 random nucleotides. At least 2.5 million CDR3-containing paired-end reads were obtained from each sample. All of the RNA was converted into first-strand cDNA using the Mint cDNA synthesis kit, with a TRBC-specific oligonucleotide serving as the primer. Following uracil-DNA glycosylase treatment, a first 18-cycle PCR with universal primers M1SS and BC2_uni_R was performed on all cDNA. From the authors' description of their analysis: For normalization, 1 million high-quality reads, each with a distinct molecular identifier, were randomly selected from each sample. Instead of being binned into consensus sequences, reads that shared molecular identifiers were thrown out. MiTCR, with a Q25 quality threshold and the strictest error-elimination algorithm, was used for CDR3 identification, clonotype clustering and error correction. Lower-bound total TCR beta diversity was estimated with a nonparametric unseen species model using Euler transformation. TCRdb passed the public sequencing reads through fastp at Q25 and MiXCR, retaining productive beta sequences. Every distinct CDR3 protein forms one entry, paired with its most common genes and DNA. The V and J calls and clone size come from TCRdb's table, not from the authors' own analysis. The sample yields 910,000 or so distinct CDR3 sequences; roughly 51% were counted once. The biggest ten clones account for 20% to 25% of the sample.

Summary of the overall study and its limitations: Estimates of total diversity based on one million sequenced T cells were regarded as lower bounds and as underestimates. Because donor CMV infection status was unknown, age-related changes in expanded clonotypes were potentially confounded. The long-lived group showed more naive CD4+ T cells, fewer expanded clones and increased TCR diversity than the aged group, suggesting age selection. Observed TCR beta diversity per million T cells fell roughly linearly with age, and a significant reduction was already apparent by age around 40. Because profiling used bulk unsorted PBMCs, naive and antigen-experienced compartments could not be compared conclusively. A strong correlation was found between observed TCR beta diversity and the percentage of naive T cells measured by flow cytometry.

Sequencing was performed on blood. This TCR was sampled from a woman in her sixties or seventies in good health.

CDR3 region: CSVEKTVGDTQYF. The bases are TGCAGCGTTGAAAAAACCGTCGGGGATACGCAGTATTTT. The chain is made from TRBV29-1 and TRBJ2-3; a confident D gene designation cannot be given. Relative to germline, V is 2 bases shorter and J is 6 bases shorter, with 12 bases between their ends. The CDR3 numbers 13 residues from cysteine through phenylalanine. Only the CDR3 portion is preserved as DNA: 39 bases, with reading frame beginning at the first base. CDR1 and CDR2 are drawn from the germline V gene: SQVTM, ANQGSEA.